This T cell receptor (beta chain) was observed in a study of human T cells and chemical hapten exposure. MiXCR, run by TCRdb on the RACE reads, gives a single entry per CDR3 protein. Seen here are about 90,000 distinct CDR3 sequences, roughly 11% observed once, and the top ten hold about 1%. Time point defined: patch test 3, about 24 weeks after DPC sensitization. As for treatment: therapeutic diphenylcyclopropenone sensitization with weekly scalp DPC. In every case, blood was obtained before the patch test was applied. Study-wide points: Significantly greater numbers of large CDR3 similarity clusters came from expanded TCRs than from controls.

Turning to this clonotype: Antigen specificity is unknown.

This clonotype was sampled from a woman in her twenties or thirties with alopecia areata. Some clones in this sample may be carry-over from other donors' samples. The sequences come from whole blood, collected in connection with sensitization to the hapten diphenylcyclopropenone (DPC).

The CDR3 bases are TGTGCCAGCTCACGGGTCGCCGACAGTCTGAACACTGAAGCTTTCTTT. Residues: CASSRVADSLNTEAFF. The chain employs TRBV18 and TRBJ1-1; the D gene is possibly TRBD1 (5 bases). Germline V gene lookup returns CDR1 KGHSH and CDR2 LQKENI. The V gene lost 4 bases and the J gene lost 0 bases, with 15 bases spanning the gap. The CDR3 covers 16 residues.